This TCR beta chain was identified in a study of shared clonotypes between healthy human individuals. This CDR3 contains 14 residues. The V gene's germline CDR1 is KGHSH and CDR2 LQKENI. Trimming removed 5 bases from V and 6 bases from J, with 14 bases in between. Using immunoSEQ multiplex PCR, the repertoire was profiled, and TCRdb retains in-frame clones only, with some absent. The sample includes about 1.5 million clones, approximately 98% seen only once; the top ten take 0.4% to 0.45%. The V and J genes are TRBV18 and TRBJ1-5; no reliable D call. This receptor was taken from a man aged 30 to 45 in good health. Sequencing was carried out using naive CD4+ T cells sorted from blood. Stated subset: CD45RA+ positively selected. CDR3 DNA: TGTGCCAGCTCAAGGACGGGGTCGGGTCAGCCCCAGCATTTT. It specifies CASSRTGSGQPQHF.